The entry below gives a single T cell receptor beta chain sequence along with its context. No antigen is known for it. CD45RO-negative CD8 cells positively selected for CCR7 made up the naive population, which excluded terminally differentiated effector memory CD45RA+ cells. The data are from a study of shared clonotypes between healthy human individuals. Genomic DNA (from each subset) was split evenly across several immunoSEQ plates. Generated by immunoSEQ multiplex PCR, the TCRdb table keeps only in-frame clones and is missing some. The table has approximately 1.9 million clones, approximately 92% seen once. Losses at the gene ends were 0 bases for V and 3 bases for J; bases not matched to a gene: 7. The CDR3 totals 17 residues. Germline V gene data show CDR1 as MNHNS and CDR2 as SASEGT. General study points: Shared across a few donors were around 4.7% of the naive CD4 clonotypes. Incomplete sequencing of sorted subsets was indicated by rarefaction despite large depth. Clonotypes not shared had lower generation probabilities than those common to all four donors.

The V gene is TRBV6-1, the J gene TRBJ2-5, with 10 bases lining up with TRBD1. This sequence originates from a young man in good health. Some clones in this sample may be carry-over from other donors' samples. What was sequenced was naive CD8+ T cells from PBMCs. The DNA for the CDR3 is TGTGCCAGCAGTGAAGCGTTTTGGGGGACAGGGGAAGAGACCCAGTACTTC. Protein product: CASSEAFWGTGEETQYF.